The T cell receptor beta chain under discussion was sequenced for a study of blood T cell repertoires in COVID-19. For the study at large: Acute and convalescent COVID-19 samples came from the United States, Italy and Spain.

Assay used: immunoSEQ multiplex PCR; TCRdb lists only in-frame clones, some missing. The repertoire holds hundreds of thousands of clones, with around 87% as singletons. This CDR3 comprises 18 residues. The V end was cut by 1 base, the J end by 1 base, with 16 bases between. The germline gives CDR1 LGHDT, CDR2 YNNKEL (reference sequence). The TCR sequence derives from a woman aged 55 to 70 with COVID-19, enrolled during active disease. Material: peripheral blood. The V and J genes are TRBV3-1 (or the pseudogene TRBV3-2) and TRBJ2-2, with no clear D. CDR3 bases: TGTGCCAGCAGCCAAGTGAATCCCGGAGCCGTGAACACCGGGGAGCTGTTTTTT. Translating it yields CASSQVNPGAVNTGELFF.